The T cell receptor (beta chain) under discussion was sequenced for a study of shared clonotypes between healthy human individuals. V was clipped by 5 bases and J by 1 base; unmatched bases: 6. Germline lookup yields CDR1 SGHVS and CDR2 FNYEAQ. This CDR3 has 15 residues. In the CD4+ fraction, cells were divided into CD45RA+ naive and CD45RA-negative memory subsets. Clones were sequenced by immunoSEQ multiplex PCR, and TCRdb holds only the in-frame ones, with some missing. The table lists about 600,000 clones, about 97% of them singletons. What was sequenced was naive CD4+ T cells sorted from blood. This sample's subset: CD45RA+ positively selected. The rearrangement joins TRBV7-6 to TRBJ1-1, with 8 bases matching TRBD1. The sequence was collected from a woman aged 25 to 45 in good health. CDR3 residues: CASSTRGLGNTEAFF. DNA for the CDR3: TGTGCCAGCAGCACCAGGGGGCTTGGGAACACTGAAGCTTTCTTT.